The clone carrying this TCR beta chain has only one observation. This sample was included in a study of blood T cell repertoires in COVID-19. Study information: Acute and convalescent COVID-19 samples came from the United States, Italy and Spain. PBMCs, B-cell-depleted T cells, or T cells provided the cDNA or gDNA that made up the material.

Germline V lookup: CDR1 ENHRY, CDR2 SYGVKD. The length of the CDR3 is 13 residues. The ends were cut back, 5 bases at V and 6 bases at J, with 11 bases in the middle. How the authors handled the data: Reference gene primer amplification in the assay estimated nucleated cell counts. Assay used: immunoSEQ multiplex PCR; TCRdb lists only in-frame clones, some missing. V and J calls plus clone size are reproduced from that table; the DNA served to infer D and trimming. The sample includes under 130,000 clones, 75% to 90% of them seen just once. Sequencing was done on a sample of peripheral blood. The clonotype was recovered from a human donor in a cohort sampled during active COVID-19. The chain employs TRBV10-3 and TRBJ2-1; tentatively, D is TRBD1 (6 bases). The CDR3 bases are TGTGCCATCAGTCCCGGGACACCCAATGAGCAGTTCTTC. It yields the protein CAISPGTPNEQFF.